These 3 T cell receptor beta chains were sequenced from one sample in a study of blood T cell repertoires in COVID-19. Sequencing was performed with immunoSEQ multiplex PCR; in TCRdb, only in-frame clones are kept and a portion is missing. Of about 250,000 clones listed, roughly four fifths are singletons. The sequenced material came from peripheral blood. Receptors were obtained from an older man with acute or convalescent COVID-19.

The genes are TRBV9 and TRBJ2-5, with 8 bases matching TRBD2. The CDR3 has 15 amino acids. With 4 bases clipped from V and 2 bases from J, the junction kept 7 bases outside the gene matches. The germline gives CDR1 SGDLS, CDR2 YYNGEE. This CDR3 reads CASSLSGMNQETQYF. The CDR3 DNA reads TGTGCCAGCAGCCTTAGCGGGATGAATCAAGAGACCCAGTACTTC.

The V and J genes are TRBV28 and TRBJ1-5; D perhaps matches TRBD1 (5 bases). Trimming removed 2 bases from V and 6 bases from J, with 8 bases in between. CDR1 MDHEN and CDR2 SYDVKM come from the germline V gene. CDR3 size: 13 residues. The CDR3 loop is CASSLVQGQPQHF. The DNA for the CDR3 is TGTGCCAGCAGTTTAGTGCAGGGTCAGCCCCAGCATTTT.

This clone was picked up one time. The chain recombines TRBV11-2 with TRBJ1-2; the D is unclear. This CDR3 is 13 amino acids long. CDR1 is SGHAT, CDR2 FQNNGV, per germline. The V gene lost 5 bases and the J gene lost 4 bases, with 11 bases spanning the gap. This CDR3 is CASSPSGPYGYTF. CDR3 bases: TGTGCCAGCAGCCCCAGCGGACCCTATGGCTACACCTTC.